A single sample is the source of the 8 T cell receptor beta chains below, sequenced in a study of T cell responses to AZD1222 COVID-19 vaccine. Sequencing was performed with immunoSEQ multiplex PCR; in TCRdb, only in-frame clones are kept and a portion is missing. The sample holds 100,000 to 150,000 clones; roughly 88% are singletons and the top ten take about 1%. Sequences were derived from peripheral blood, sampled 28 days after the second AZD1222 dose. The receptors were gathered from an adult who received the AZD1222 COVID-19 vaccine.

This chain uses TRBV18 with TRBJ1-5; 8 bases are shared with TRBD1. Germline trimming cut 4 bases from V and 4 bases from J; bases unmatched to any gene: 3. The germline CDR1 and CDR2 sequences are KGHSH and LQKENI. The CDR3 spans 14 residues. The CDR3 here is CASSQGQGNQPQHF. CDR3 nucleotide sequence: TGTGCCAGCTCACAAGGACAGGGTAATCAGCCCCAGCATTTT.

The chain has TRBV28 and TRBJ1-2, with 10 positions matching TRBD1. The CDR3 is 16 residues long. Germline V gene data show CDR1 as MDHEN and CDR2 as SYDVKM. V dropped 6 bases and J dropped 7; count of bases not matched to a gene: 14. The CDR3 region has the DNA TGTGCCAGCAGATCCCCCGGGACAGGGGTAGGGTCTGGCTACACCTTC. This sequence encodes CASRSPGTGVGSGYTF.

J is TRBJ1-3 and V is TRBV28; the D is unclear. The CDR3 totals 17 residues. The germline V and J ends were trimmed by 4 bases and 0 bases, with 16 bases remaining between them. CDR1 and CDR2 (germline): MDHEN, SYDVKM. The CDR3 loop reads CASSSTEYVSSGNTIYF. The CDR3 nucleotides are TGTGCCAGCAGTTCGACGGAGTACGTGAGCTCTGGAAACACCATATATTTT.

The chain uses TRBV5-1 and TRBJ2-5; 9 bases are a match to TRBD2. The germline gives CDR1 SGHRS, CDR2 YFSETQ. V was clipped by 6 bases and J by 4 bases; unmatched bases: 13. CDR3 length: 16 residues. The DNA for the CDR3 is TGCGCCAGCAAACTGGAGTGGCGGGAGGGCCTAGAGACCCAGTACTTC. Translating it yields CASKLEWREGLETQYF.

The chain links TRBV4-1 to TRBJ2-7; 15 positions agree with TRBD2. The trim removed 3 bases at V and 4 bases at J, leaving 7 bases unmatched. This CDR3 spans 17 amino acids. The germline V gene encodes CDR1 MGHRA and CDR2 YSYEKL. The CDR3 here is CASSQAGTSGRIYEQYF. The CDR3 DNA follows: TGCGCCAGCAGCCAGGCGGGGACTAGCGGGAGGATATACGAGCAGTACTTC.

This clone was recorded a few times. CDR3 nucleotide sequence: TGCGCCAGCAGCTTGTCAGCTGGGCGGCAAGAGACCCAGTACTTC. It is translated as CASSLSAGRQETQYF. The J gene is TRBJ2-5, the V gene TRBV5-1; D unclear. V was pared by 1 base and J by 2 bases, with 12 bases between. Germline CDR1 SGHRS, CDR2 YFSETQ. The CDR3 runs to 15 residues.

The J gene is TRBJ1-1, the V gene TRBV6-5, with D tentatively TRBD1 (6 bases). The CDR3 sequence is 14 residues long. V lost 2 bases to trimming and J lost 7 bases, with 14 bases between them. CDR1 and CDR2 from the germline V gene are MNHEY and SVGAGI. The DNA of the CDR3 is TGTGCCAGCAGTTACCATGACGGGACACTTGAAGCTTTCTTT. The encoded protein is CASSYHDGTLEAFF.

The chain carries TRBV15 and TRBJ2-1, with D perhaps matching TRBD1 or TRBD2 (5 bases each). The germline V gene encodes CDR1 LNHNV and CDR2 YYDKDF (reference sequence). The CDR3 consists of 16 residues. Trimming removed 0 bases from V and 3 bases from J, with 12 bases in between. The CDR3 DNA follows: TGTGCCACCAGCAGAGAGTCGGGGCGGATCTACAATGAGCAGTTCTTC. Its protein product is CATSRESGRIYNEQFF.